This T cell receptor (beta chain) originates from a study of response to subunit inactivated influenza vaccine. As for this clonotype: The target antigen is unknown.

Each CDR3 protein gets one entry after TCRdb re-called the RT-PCR reads with MiXCR. In the table there are 600,000 to 850,000 distinct CDR3 sequences, 14% of which are singletons. Germline V gene lookup returns CDR1 SGHDT and CDR2 YYEEEE. V lost 4 bases, J lost 6 bases, and 11 bases lay in between. The CDR3 spans 13 residues. General study findings and limits: Every seasonal influenza vaccination brings in few new T cells, the authors suggested.

The sequencing here drew on PBMCs from blood, taken 14 to 15 days before vaccination. The TCR was taken from a man aged 45-65 years who received an inactivated influenza vaccine. The V gene is TRBV5-6, the J gene TRBJ1-5; D ambiguous. The CDR3 DNA reads TGTGCCAGCAGCCTCAACGTCGGTCAGCCCCAGCATTTT. Its translation is CASSLNVGQPQHF.